What follows are 25 T cell receptor beta chains derived from one specimen sequenced in a study of PD-1 blockade in classical Hodgkin lymphoma. Relapse after autologous stem cell transplantation occurred in every patient, and brentuximab vedotin exposure varied. Negative selection with magnetic separation was used to purify CD4+ T cells from thawed PBMCs. Profiling relied on immunoSEQ multiplex PCR, and the TCRdb table lists in-frame clones only, not all of them. The table records about 24,000 clones, less than 90% of them present only once. This specimen consisted of CD4+ T cells from blood, obtained at baseline. These receptors came from a human donor with classical Hodgkin lymphoma.

The CDR3 loop reads CASSPGDNQPQHF. For the CDR3, the DNA is TGTGCCAGCTCACCCGGCGACAATCAGCCCCAGCATTTT. The chain links TRBV18 to TRBJ1-5; D remains ambiguous. The germline CDR1 and CDR2 sequences are KGHSH and LQKENI. This CDR3 region has 13 residues. Trimming took 3 bases from V and 3 from J, leaving 6 bases between them.

The CDR3 is CSVSGQINTEAFF. Written as DNA, the CDR3 is TGCAGCGTATCGGGACAGATCAACACTGAAGCTTTCTTT. This chain joins TRBV29-1 and TRBJ1-1; 7 positions match TRBD1. This CDR3 has 13 amino acids. Germline CDR1 is SQVTM and CDR2 is ANQGSEA. Unmatched junction bases numbered 6, after V lost 6 bases and J lost 2 bases.

The rearrangement uses TRBV6-5 and TRBJ2-7; no reliable D call. CDR1 and CDR2 from the germline V gene are MNHEY and SVGAGI. The CDR3 runs to 15 residues. V was cut by 0 bases and J by 2 bases, with 11 bases left in between. Here the CDR3 reads CASSYSNTLTYEQYF. In DNA, the CDR3 is TGTGCCAGCAGTTACTCGAACACACTAACCTACGAGCAGTACTTC.

CDR3 region: CASSLGAGEWGIQYF. The CDR3 DNA is TGTGCCAGCAGCTTAGGCGCAGGGGAGTGGGGCATTCAGTACTTC. The J gene is TRBJ2-4, the V gene TRBV11-1, with D perhaps TRBD1 (6 bases). Germline V gene lookup returns CDR1 SGHAT and CDR2 FQDESV (reference sequence). The V end was cut by 1 base, the J end by 9 bases, with 16 bases between. The CDR3 contains 15 residues.

The chain carries TRBV5-1 and TRBJ1-1; possibly TRBD1 for D (5 bases). The CDR3 length is 14 residues. The germline gives CDR1 SGHRS, CDR2 YFSETQ. V was clipped by 4 bases and J by 0 bases, with 10 bases between them. The CDR3 coding sequence is TGCGCCAGCAGCGCAGGGTCCATGAACACTGAAGCTTTCTTT. It encodes CASSAGSMNTEAFF.

The chain combines TRBV28 with TRBJ1-4, with D possibly matching TRBD1 (5 bases). V gave up 2 bases and J gave up 8 bases, with 15 bases separating them. The CDR3 totals 15 residues. CDR1 is MDHEN and CDR2 is SYDVKM in the germline V gene. CDR3 in DNA: TGTGCCAGCAGTTTACCTTGGGGCTGGGGGGAAAAACTGTTTTTT. It translates to CASSLPWGWGEKLFF.

This chain joins TRBV10-3 and TRBJ2-5; 15 bases are a match to TRBD2. There are 15 residues in the CDR3. Losses at the gene ends were 8 bases for V and 2 bases for J; bases not matched to a gene: 3. The germline CDR1 and CDR2 sequences are ENHRY and SYGVKD. The CDR3 sequence is CAIGTSGGLQETQYF. Written as DNA, the CDR3 is TGTGCCATCGGGACTAGCGGGGGGCTGCAAGAGACCCAGTACTTC.

The chain has TRBV2 and TRBJ1-1; no reliable D call. CDR1 and CDR2 (germline): SNHLY, FYNNEI. The V end lost 0 bases, the J end lost 5 bases, and 13 bases lay between the germline ends. This CDR3 comprises 15 residues. The CDR3 DNA reads as TGTGCCAGCAGTGAAGCAAAGCTAGTGGGGACTGAAGCTTTCTTT. Its translation: CASSEAKLVGTEAFF.

The chain employs TRBV7-9 and TRBJ1-3; weak D call: TRBD1 (6 bases). Per the germline V gene, CDR1 is SEHNR and CDR2 is FQNEAQ (reference sequence). V gave up 2 bases and J gave up 4 bases, with 12 bases separating them. This CDR3 contains 15 residues. CDR3 sequence reads: CASSLTLTGGNTIYF. Written as DNA, the CDR3 is TGTGCCAGCAGCTTAACCCTGACAGGAGGAAACACCATATATTTT.

The V call is TRBV5-6, the J call TRBJ1-2; TRBD1 is a possible D gene (6 bases). Germline loops: CDR1 SGHDT, CDR2 YYEEEE. This CDR3 comprises 14 residues. The V gene lost 1 base and the J gene lost 6 bases, with 13 bases spanning the gap. The CDR3: CASSLRSQGNGYTF. The DNA for the CDR3 is TGTGCCAGCAGCTTGAGGAGCCAGGGGAATGGCTACACCTTC.

Judged by abundance, this clone is medium-sized. The chain couples TRBV2 to TRBJ1-4, with 8 bases matching TRBD1. The CDR3 is 15 residues long. Germline V gives CDR1 SNHLY, CDR2 FYNNEI. J lost 9 bases, V lost 7 bases, and 13 bases had no gene match. The CDR3 reads CASTFEGTGAQKLFF. CDR3 in DNA: TGTGCCAGCACCTTCGAGGGGACAGGTGCGCAAAAACTGTTTTTT.

This chain links TRBV6-4 with TRBJ1-2; no firm D call. The V gene lost 3 bases and the J gene lost 8 bases, with 13 bases spanning the gap. CDR3 length equals 13 residues. Germline assignment: CDR1 MRHNA and CDR2 SNTAGT. The CDR3 DNA follows: TGTGCCAGCAGTGAGTTTTTAGGTATCGGCTACACCTTC. Translation gives CASSEFLGIGYTF.

The chain couples TRBV7-3 to TRBJ2-5; 7 bases fit TRBD1. This CDR3 is 15 amino acids long. Unmatched junction bases numbered 3, after V lost 1 base and J lost 1 base. The germline V gene encodes CDR1 SGHTA and CDR2 FQGTGA. CDR3 nucleotides: TGTGCCAGCAGCTTAAGGGGACAGCCCCAAGAGACCCAGTACTTC. This gives the protein CASSLRGQPQETQYF. The whole variable domain, filled in from reference TRBV7-3 and TRBJ2-5, reads GAGVSQTPSNKVTEKGKYVELRCDPISGHTALYWYRQSLGQGPEFLIYFQGTGAADDSGLPNDRFFAVRPEGSVSTLKIQRTERGDSAVYLCASSLRGQPQETQYFGPGTRLLVL.

This clone was seen a few times. V usage is TRBV5-1 and J usage is TRBJ1-4, with D perhaps TRBD1 (5 bases). The germline V and J ends were trimmed by 2 bases and 7 bases, with 12 bases remaining between them. Germline CDR1 and CDR2: SGHRS and YFSETQ. The CDR3 contains 14 residues. The CDR3 DNA reads as TGCGCCAGCAGCTTAGGGGTATCGGGTGAAAAACTGTTTTTT. Residues: CASSLGVSGEKLFF.

Only a few counts were recorded for this clone. V is TRBV28 and J is TRBJ2-5; D unresolved. V lost 5 bases and J lost 0, with 16 bases in between. The CDR3 extends over 16 amino acids. Looked up from germline, CDR1 is MDHEN and CDR2 is SYDVKM. The CDR3 nucleotides are TGTGCCAGCAGTACCCCGAGACGCAGGTACCAAGAGACCCAGTACTTC. Protein sequence: CASSTPRRRYQETQYF.

This rearrangement joins TRBV28 to TRBJ2-1, with D possibly matching TRBD1 (5 bases). Between the trimmed V and J ends, which lost 8 bases and 3 bases, there was a span of 11 bases. Germline CDR1 reads MDHEN; CDR2 reads SYDVKM. The CDR3 contains 13 residues. CDR3 nucleotides: TGTGCCAGCTTGACAGCCTTCTACAATGAGCAGTTCTTC. Its protein product is CASLTAFYNEQFF.

The J gene is TRBJ2-3, the V gene TRBV18; the match to TRBD1 covers 8 bases. Unmatched junction bases numbered 1, after V lost 4 bases and J lost 4 bases. The germline gives CDR1 KGHSH, CDR2 LQKENI. This CDR3 has 13 amino acids. CDR3 sequence reads: CASSRTGPDTQYF. CDR3 nucleotide sequence: TGTGCCAGCTCACGGACAGGGCCAGATACGCAGTATTTT.

This clone was observed a single time. V usage is TRBV19 and J usage is TRBJ2-2, with 11 positions matching TRBD2. The CDR3 covers 16 residues. Trimming cost V 4 bases and J 3 bases; bases outside gene matches: 4. Germline V lookup: CDR1 LNHDA, CDR2 SQIVND (reference sequence). CDR3 coding DNA: TGTGCCAGTAGTAGGGGACTAGCGGAGTACACCGGGGAGCTGTTTTTT. Encoded protein: CASSRGLAEYTGELFF.

V and J are TRBV4-2 and TRBJ2-2; tentative D call: TRBD2 (5 bases). V lost 0 bases, J lost 0 bases, and 8 bases lay in between. CDR1 and CDR2 (germline): LGHNA, YNFKEQ. The length of the CDR3 is 16 residues. DNA of the CDR3: TGTGCCAGCAGCCAAGACGAGCGGACGAACACCGGGGAGCTGTTTTTT. Translated: CASSQDERTNTGELFF.

This sequence joins TRBV7-2 and TRBJ1-2, with TRBD1 matching 9 bases. Germline V gene lookup returns CDR1 SGHTA and CDR2 FQGNSA. After removal of 3 bases from V and 1 base from J, the junction contained 12 bases not matched to a gene. This CDR3 contains 18 residues. The DNA for the CDR3 is TGTGCCAGCAGCTTTCCGGACAGGGGAATTTTGAATAACTATGGCTACACCTTC. Protein product: CASSFPDRGILNNYGYTF.

The chain uses TRBV4-3 and TRBJ1-4, with D unclear. The CDR3 consists of 16 residues. V dropped 0 bases and J dropped 0 bases, with 8 bases sitting between them. The germline CDR1 and CDR2 sequences are LGHNA and YSLEER. CDR3 in amino acids: CASSQDLTATNEKLFF. The CDR3 DNA sequence: TGCGCCAGCAGCCAAGATCTAACGGCAACTAATGAAAAACTGTTTTTT.

The rearrangement links TRBV7-2 to TRBJ1-1, with D possibly TRBD1 on 5 matching bases. This CDR3 is 14 amino acids long. Germline lookup yields CDR1 SGHTA and CDR2 FQGNSA. The V end lost 6 bases, the J end lost 4 bases, and 15 bases lay between the germline ends. In nucleotides, the CDR3 is TGTGCCAGCAGTTCACCGGGCGGGACCACTGAAGCTTTCTTT. Translated: CASSSPGGTTEAFF.

V usage is TRBV28 and J usage is TRBJ2-7; 9 bases line up with TRBD1. The CDR3 is 15 amino acids. V lost 7 bases to trimming and J lost 4 bases; unmatched junction nucleotides: 11. Germline V lookup: CDR1 MDHEN, CDR2 SYDVKM. The CDR3 sequence: CASNTIQGALYEQYF. In DNA, the CDR3 is TGTGCCAGCAACACAATACAGGGGGCGCTTTACGAGCAGTACTTC.

This chain connects TRBV15 to TRBJ1-1; the match to TRBD1 covers 8 bases. The V gene's germline CDR1 is LNHNV and CDR2 YYDKDF (reference sequence). The CDR3 has 16 residues. V gave up 1 base and J gave up 3 bases; unmatched junction bases: 7. CDR3 sequence reads: CATSRVGQGWDTEAFF. For the CDR3, the DNA is TGTGCCACCAGCAGAGTTGGACAGGGTTGGGACACTGAAGCTTTCTTT.

The chain links TRBV6-1 to TRBJ2-7; tentative D call: TRBD2 (5 bases). This CDR3 comprises 15 residues. Germline CDR1 and CDR2: MNHNS and SASEGT. The V gene lost 3 bases and the J gene lost 4 bases, with 16 bases spanning the gap. The CDR3 region has the DNA TGTGCCAGCAGTGACCTACTAGGCCCAGTGTACGAGCAGTACTTC. It is translated as CASSDLLGPVYEQYF.